The rows below give T cell receptor beta chains drawn from one sample of a study of early T cells in non-severe SARS-CoV-2 infection. TCRdb re-derived calls from the 5' RACE reads in MiXCR, one entry per CDR3 protein. The sample shows fewer than 80,000 distinct CDR3 sequences, more than 7% of them seen only once. The specimen was whole blood, collected at baseline. The receptors stem from an adult who was a healthcare worker with PCR-confirmed SARS-CoV-2 infection or an uninfected control (not recorded which). Each CDR3 is given with its conserved first and last residue. The D gene is left open where the match is weak. Clone size, where shown, is once, few, many, or a class for clones that have expanded.

d_call	cdr3_length	v_call	j_call	clone_size	cdr3_nt	cdr3_aa
.	12	TRBV11-2	TRBJ2-7	many	TGTGCCACGGAGGGCACCACCTACGAGCAGTACTTC	CATEGTTYEQYF
.	14	TRBV20-1	TRBJ1-4	many	TGCAGTGCTAGAGGTGCCGTTCAATGGGAAAAACTGTTTTTT	CSARGAVQWEKLFF
.	18	TRBV7-8	TRBJ2-6	.	TGTGCCAGCAGCCCTCCGGGACCCATCCTAGGCGGGGCCAACGTCCTGACTTTC	CASSPPGPILGGANVLTF
.	14	TRBV20-1	TRBJ1-4	.	TGCAGTGCATCTGACCGGGGAAGGGATGAAAAACTGTTTTTT	CSASDRGRDEKLFF
.	16	TRBV19	TRBJ2-1	.	TGTGCCAGTAGTATAAGGGCGGGAATCACCTACAATGAGCAGTTCTTC	CASSIRAGITYNEQFF
TRBD2	16	TRBV9	TRBJ2-2	.	TGTGCCAGCAGCCCCGGGGCTAGCGGATACACCGGGGAGCTGTTTTTT	CASSPGASGYTGELFF
.	13	TRBV7-2	TRBJ1-1	few	TGTGCCAGCAGCGCAGGGATGAACACTGAAGCTTTCTTT	CASSAGMNTEAFF
.	16	TRBV5-7	TRBJ2-1	.	TGTGCCAGCAGCTTGACGGGTGAGGCTCACCACAATGAGCAGTTCTTC	CASSLTGEAHHNEQFF
.	15	TRBV20-1	TRBJ2-2	.	TGCAGTGCTAGAGAGGGCATGGAGGGGCCCGGGGAGCTGTTTTTT	CSAREGMEGPGELFF
.	15	TRBV6-5	TRBJ2-7	.	TGTGCCAGCAGTTACTCGTACAGGACAAACTACGAGCAGTACTTC	CASSYSYRTNYEQYF
TRBD2	16	TRBV10-3	TRBJ2-1	few	TGTGCCATCAGTGAGTGGAATAGCGGGAGCTACAATGAGCAGTTCTTC	CAISEWNSGSYNEQFF
.	12	TRBV18	TRBJ2-7	few	TGTGCCAGCTCAGCGCGCTCCTACGAGCAGTACTTC	CASSARSYEQYF
TRBD1	14	TRBV7-9	TRBJ1-5	many	TGTGCCAGCAGTGGGGACAGCTTCAATCAGCCCCAGCATTTT	CASSGDSFNQPQHF
.	13	TRBV20-1	TRBJ1-5	.	TGCAGTGCTAGAGAATATGGCCGTCAGCCCCAGCATTTT	CSAREYGRQPQHF
.	14	TRBV20-1	TRBJ1-1	.	TGCAGTGCTACCGATCGGGGAAGGAACACTGAAGCTTTCTTT	CSATDRGRNTEAFF
.	13	TRBV5-1	TRBJ2-1	.	TGCGCCAGCAGCCTTCGGGCCTCCCATGAGCAGTTCTTC	CASSLRASHEQFF
.	14	TRBV18	TRBJ2-7	.	TGTGCCAGCTCACCATCAGCAGGATCCTACGAGCAGTACTTC	CASSPSAGSYEQYF
.	14	TRBV12-3/TRBV12-4	TRBJ1-5	many	TGTGCCAGCAGAGACGGAACAGCTGGGGGGCCCCAGCATTTT	CASRDGTAGGPQHF
.	13	TRBV20-1	TRBJ2-5	many	TGCAGTGCTAGCAAACAGGGCTTGGAGACCCAGTACTTC	CSASKQGLETQYF
.	17	TRBV3-1	TRBJ1-1	.	TGTGCCAGCAGCGCCGACCCTTCCCGGGGGGTGATAACTGAAGCTTTCTTT	CASSADPSRGVITEAFF
TRBD1	16	TRBV5-1	TRBJ2-5	.	TGCGCCAGCAGCTCCGGGACAGGAAAGTACCAAGAGACCCAGTACTTC	CASSSGTGKYQETQYF
TRBD1	16	TRBV7-2	TRBJ2-7	many	TGTGCCAGCAGCTTTGGGGGACCACAGGGGGCCTACGAGCAGTACTTC	CASSFGGPQGAYEQYF
.	13	TRBV19	TRBJ2-3	.	TGTGCCAGTAGTATTATTAGGTCAGATACGCAGTATTTT	CASSIIRSDTQYF
TRBD2	17	TRBV13	TRBJ2-3	few	TGTGCCAGCAGCGCCTCCGGGACTAGCGGAAGCACAGATACGCAGTATTTT	CASSASGTSGSTDTQYF
TRBD2	16	TRBV5-1	TRBJ2-3	few	TGCGCCAGCAGCTGGGAAAGCGGGAGTGGGACAGATACGCAGTATTTT	CASSWESGSGTDTQYF
TRBD1	13	TRBV27	TRBJ2-5	few	TGTGCCAGCAGTCCGGACAGGGGAGAGACCCAGTACTTC	CASSPDRGETQYF
TRBD1	15	TRBV11-2	TRBJ2-7	many	TGTGCCAGCAGGTCGGACAGGGAGACTCCCTACGAGCAGTACTTC	CASRSDRETPYEQYF
.	12	TRBV30	TRBJ2-5	.	TGTGCCTGGAGTGGGGGGACAGAGACCCAGTACTTC	CAWSGGTETQYF
TRBD2	14	TRBV20-1	TRBJ2-7	many	TGCAGTGCTAGGGGGCTTAGCGGGAGTCCCGAGCAGTACTTC	CSARGLSGSPEQYF
TRBD2	17	TRBV7-9	TRBJ2-6	few	TGTGCCAGCAGCTTGGGAGCGGGAGCGTTTGGGGCCAACGTCCTGACTTTC	CASSLGAGAFGANVLTF
.	11	TRBV5-1	TRBJ2-5	many	TGTGCCAGCAGCTTACAAGAGACCCAGTACTTC	CASSLQETQYF
.	13	TRBV20-1	TRBJ2-3	few	TGCAGTGCGCCGAGCAGTAGCACAGATACGCAGTATTTT	CSAPSSSTDTQYF
TRBD2	17	TRBV11-2	TRBJ2-3	few	TGTGCCAGCAGCAGTAAGACAGCGGGAGGGCCGACAGATACGCAGTATTTT	CASSSKTAGGPTDTQYF
.	15	TRBV7-9	TRBJ1-2	few	TGTGCCAGCAGCTCGACCTCGGACGTCGACTATGGCTACACCTTC	CASSSTSDVDYGYTF
TRBD2	16	TRBV4-1	TRBJ2-3	many	TGCGCCAGCAGCCCCGGCGACTGGGCGGGAGGTGATACGCAGTATTTT	CASSPGDWAGGDTQYF
.	13	TRBV20-1	TRBJ1-1	many	TGCAGTGCTAGGCCGGGGGAGGAAAATGAAGCTTTCTTT	CSARPGEENEAFF
TRBD1	15	TRBV29-1	TRBJ2-4	many	TGCAGCGTTGCGGGACAGGGGTTCGCCAAAAACATTCAGTACTTC	CSVAGQGFAKNIQYF
TRBD1	15	TRBV7-9	TRBJ2-3	many	TGTGCCAGCAGCTGGGGACAGGGGGCCGCAGATACGCAGTATTTT	CASSWGQGAADTQYF
TRBD1	14	TRBV20-1	TRBJ2-1	few	TGCAGTGCTAGGGGACAGGGTGACTACAATGAGCAGTTCTTC	CSARGQGDYNEQFF
.	14	TRBV12-3/TRBV12-4	TRBJ1-1	few	TGTGCCAGCAGTTTAGGGTGGCAGAACACTGAAGCTTTCTTT	CASSLGWQNTEAFF
TRBD2	15	TRBV10-3	TRBJ2-2	.	TGTGCCATCAGTGAACTAGCGGGAGACACCGGGGAGCTGTTTTTT	CAISELAGDTGELFF
TRBD1	15	TRBV6-2/TRBV6-3	TRBJ1-4	few	TGTGCCAGCAGCCCACCGGGACAGGATAATGAAAAACTGTTTTTT	CASSPPGQDNEKLFF
TRBD1	14	TRBV6-2/TRBV6-3	TRBJ2-4	.	TGTGCCAGCAGCATGGACAGGACCAAGAACATTCAGTACTTC	CASSMDRTKNIQYF
TRBD2	16	TRBV2	TRBJ2-5	.	TGTGCCAGCAGTTCTAGACTAGCGGGGGGCCAAGAGACCCAGTACTTC	CASSSRLAGGQETQYF
.	13	TRBV7-2	TRBJ2-5	many	TGTGCCAGCAGCCCGTACAGGCTAGGAACCCAGTACTTC	CASSPYRLGTQYF
.	13	TRBV2	TRBJ2-7	many	TGTGCCAGCACGCGGGTTTGGGGCTACGAGCAGTACTTC	CASTRVWGYEQYF
.	14	TRBV29-1	TRBJ2-3	.	TGCAGCGTTGAATGGTATGCTAGCACAGATACGCAGTATTTT	CSVEWYASTDTQYF
.	15	TRBV28	TRBJ1-2	few	TGTGCCAGCAGTTTAACTGGGCCAGGAGACTATGGCTACACCTTC	CASSLTGPGDYGYTF
.	13	TRBV20-1	TRBJ2-1	.	TGCAGTGCTCAAAAGGGCCTCTACAATGAGCAGTTCTTC	CSAQKGLYNEQFF
TRBD2	15	TRBV7-8	TRBJ2-2	.	TGTGCCAGCAGCCCGGGACTAGCGGGAGCCGGGGAGCTGTTTTTT	CASSPGLAGAGELFF
.	16	TRBV4-1	TRBJ2-7	many	TGCGCCAGCAGCCAAGACCGGGCAGGGGCTACTTACGAGCAGTACTTC	CASSQDRAGATYEQYF
.	15	TRBV4-2	TRBJ1-2	.	TGTGCCAGCAGCCAAGATCTAGGGGCAGGGTATGGCTACACCTTC	CASSQDLGAGYGYTF
TRBD2	15	TRBV20-1	TRBJ2-3	many	TGCAGTGCCGAGGGGGGACTAGCGGCGACAGATACGCAGTATTTT	CSAEGGLAATDTQYF
.	15	TRBV6-2/TRBV6-3	TRBJ2-7	few	TGTGCCAGCAGTTACTCCTCCTGGGGCACCTACGAGCAGTACTTC	CASSYSSWGTYEQYF
.	15	TRBV4-2	TRBJ2-2	.	TGTGCCAGCAGCCAAGATCTGGGCGTCTCCGGGGAGCTGTTTTTT	CASSQDLGVSGELFF